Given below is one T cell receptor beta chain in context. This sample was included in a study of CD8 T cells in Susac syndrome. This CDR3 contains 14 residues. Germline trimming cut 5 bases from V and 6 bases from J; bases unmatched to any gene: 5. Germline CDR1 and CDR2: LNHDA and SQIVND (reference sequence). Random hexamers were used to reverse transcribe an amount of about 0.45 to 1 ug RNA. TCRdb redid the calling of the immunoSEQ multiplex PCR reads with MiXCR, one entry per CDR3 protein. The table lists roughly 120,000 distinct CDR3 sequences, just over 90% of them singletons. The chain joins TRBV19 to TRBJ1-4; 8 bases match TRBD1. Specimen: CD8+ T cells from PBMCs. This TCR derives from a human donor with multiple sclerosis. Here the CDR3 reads CASSAWDRHEKLFF. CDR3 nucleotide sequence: TGTGCCAGTAGTGCTTGGGACAGGCATGAAAAACTGTTTTTT.